What follows is one T cell receptor (beta chain) and its context. The record originates from a study of CD8 T cells in Susac syndrome. With random hexamers, roughly 0.45 to 1 ug RNA was reverse transcribed. The authors amplified TCR beta CDR3 across 54 Vbeta and 13 Jbeta using immunoSEQ multiplex PCR. TCRdb passed the immunoSEQ multiplex PCR reads through MiXCR, listing each CDR3 protein once. The repertoire holds around 200,000 distinct CDR3 sequences, with around 93% as singletons. CDR3 length: 12 amino acids. Trimming cost V 3 bases and J 5 bases, with 7 bases left between them. Germline lookup yields CDR1 LGHDT and CDR2 YNNKEL (reference sequence). Peripheral blood CD8+ and CD4+ T cells were profiled by TCR beta sequencing. Multiple sclerosis controls were treatment-naive patients with stable or active relapsing-remitting disease. CD8+ and CD4+ T cells were negatively isolated; TEMRA cells were FACS-enriched.

This receptor was obtained from a human donor with multiple sclerosis. Source material: CD4+ T cells from PBMCs. The chain couples TRBV3-1 to TRBJ2-5; D gene uncertain. As DNA, the CDR3 is TGTGCCAGCAGCCATGTCCGGGAGACCCAGTACTTC. Its protein product is CASSHVRETQYF.